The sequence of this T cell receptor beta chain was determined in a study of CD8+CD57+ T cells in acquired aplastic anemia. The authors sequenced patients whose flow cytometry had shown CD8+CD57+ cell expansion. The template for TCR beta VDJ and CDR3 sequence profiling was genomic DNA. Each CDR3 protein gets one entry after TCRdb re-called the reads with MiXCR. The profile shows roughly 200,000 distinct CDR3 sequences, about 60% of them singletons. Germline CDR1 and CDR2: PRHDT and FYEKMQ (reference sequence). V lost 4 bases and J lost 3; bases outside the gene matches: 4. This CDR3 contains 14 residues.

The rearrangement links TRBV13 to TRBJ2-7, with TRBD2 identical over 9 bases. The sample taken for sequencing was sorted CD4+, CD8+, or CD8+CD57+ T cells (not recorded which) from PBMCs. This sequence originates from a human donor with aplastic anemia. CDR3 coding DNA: TGTGCCAGCAGCTCGCAGCGGGAGGTCTACGAGCAGTACTTC. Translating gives CASSSQREVYEQYF.